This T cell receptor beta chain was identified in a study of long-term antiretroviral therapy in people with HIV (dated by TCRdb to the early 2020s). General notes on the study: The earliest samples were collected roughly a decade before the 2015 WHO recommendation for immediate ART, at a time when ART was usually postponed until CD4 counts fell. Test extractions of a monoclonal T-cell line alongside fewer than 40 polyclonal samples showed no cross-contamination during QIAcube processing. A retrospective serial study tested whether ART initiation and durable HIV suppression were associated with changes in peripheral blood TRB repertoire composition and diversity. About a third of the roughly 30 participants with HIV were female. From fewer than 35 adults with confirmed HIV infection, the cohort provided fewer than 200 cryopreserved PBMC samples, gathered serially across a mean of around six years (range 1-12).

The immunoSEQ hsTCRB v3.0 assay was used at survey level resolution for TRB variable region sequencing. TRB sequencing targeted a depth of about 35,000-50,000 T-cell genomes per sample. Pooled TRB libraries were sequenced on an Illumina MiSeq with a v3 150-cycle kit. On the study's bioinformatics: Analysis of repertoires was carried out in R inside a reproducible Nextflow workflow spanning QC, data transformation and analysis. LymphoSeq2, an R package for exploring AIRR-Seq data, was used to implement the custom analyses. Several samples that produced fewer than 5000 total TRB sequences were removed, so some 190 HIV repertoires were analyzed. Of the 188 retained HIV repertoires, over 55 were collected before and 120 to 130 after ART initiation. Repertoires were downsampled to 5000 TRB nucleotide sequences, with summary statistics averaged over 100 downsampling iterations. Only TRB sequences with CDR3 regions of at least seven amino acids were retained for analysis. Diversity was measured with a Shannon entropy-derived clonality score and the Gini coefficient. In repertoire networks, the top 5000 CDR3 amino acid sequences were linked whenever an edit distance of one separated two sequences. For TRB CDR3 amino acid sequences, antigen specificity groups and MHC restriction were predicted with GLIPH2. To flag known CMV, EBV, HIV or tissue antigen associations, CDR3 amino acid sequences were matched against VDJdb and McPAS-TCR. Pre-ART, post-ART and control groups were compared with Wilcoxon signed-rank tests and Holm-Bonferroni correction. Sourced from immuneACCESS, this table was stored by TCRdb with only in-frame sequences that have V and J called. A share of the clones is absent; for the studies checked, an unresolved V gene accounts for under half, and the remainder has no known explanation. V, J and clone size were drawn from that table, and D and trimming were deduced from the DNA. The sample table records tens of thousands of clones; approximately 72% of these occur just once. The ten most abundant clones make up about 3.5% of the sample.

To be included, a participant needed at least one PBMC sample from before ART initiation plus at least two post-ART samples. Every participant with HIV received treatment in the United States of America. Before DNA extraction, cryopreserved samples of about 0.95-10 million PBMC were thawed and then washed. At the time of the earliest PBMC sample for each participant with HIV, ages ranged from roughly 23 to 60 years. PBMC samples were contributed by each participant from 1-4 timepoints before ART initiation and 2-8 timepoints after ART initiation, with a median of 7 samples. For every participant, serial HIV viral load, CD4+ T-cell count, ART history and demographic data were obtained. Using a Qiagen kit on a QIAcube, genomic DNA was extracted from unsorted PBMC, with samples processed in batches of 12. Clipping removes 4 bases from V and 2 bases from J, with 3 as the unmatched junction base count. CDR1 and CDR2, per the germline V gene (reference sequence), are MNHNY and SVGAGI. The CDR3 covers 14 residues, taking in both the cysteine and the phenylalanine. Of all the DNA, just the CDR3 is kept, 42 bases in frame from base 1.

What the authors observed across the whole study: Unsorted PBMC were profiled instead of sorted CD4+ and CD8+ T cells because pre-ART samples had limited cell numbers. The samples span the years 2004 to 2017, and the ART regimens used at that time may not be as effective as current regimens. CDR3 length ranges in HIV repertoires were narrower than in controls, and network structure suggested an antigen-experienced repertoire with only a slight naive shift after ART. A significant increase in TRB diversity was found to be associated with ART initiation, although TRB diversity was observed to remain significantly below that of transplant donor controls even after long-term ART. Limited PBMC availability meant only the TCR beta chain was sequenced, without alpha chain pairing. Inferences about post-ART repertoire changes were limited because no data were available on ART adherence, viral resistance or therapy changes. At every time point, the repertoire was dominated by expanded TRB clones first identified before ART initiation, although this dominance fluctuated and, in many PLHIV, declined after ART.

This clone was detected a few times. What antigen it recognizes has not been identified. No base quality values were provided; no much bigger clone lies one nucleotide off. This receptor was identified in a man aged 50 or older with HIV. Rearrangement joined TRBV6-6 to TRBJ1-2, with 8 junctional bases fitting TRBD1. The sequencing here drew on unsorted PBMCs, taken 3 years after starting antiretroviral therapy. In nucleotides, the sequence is TGTGCCAGCAGTTTTGGACAGGGAAACTATGGCTACACCTTC. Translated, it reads CASSFGQGNYGYTF.